The 21 T cell receptor beta chains below were found in one sample sequenced in a study of OX40 agonist ivuxolimab in advanced cancers. Profiling relied on immunoSEQ multiplex PCR, and the TCRdb table lists in-frame clones only, not all of them. The profile shows 55,000 to 65,000 clones, less than 90% of them singletons. The sample was CD4+ or CD8+ T cells sorted from blood, taken in a trial of the OX40 agonist ivuxolimab. Receptor source: an adult with an advanced solid tumor such as melanoma, head and neck, liver or kidney cancer.

V and J are TRBV28 and TRBJ1-5; 10 nucleotides agree with TRBD1. V was pared by 5 bases and J by 9 bases, with 13 bases of the junction left unmatched. CDR3 length equals 16 residues. CDR1 and CDR2 (germline): MDHEN, SYDVKM. The CDR3 reads CASSGTGDSILRPQHF. The CDR3 nucleotides read TGTGCCAGCAGTGGGACAGGGGATTCCATCCTCCGGCCCCAGCATTTT.

The rearrangement uses TRBV25-1 and TRBJ2-3; 8 bases are a match to TRBD1. The trim removed 1 base at V and 1 base at J, leaving 1 base unmatched. CDR1 is MGHDK and CDR2 is SYGVNS in the germline V gene. The CDR3 has 15 residues. The CDR3 sequence: CASSELTGGTDTQYF. CDR3 coding DNA: TGTGCCAGCAGTGAATTGACAGGGGGCACAGATACGCAGTATTTT.

V gene TRBV18 combines with J gene TRBJ1-2, with 11 bases lining up with TRBD1. The length of the CDR3 is 18 residues. Germline V gene lookup returns CDR1 KGHSH and CDR2 LQKENI. V was pared by 5 bases and J by 8 bases, with 19 bases of the junction left unmatched. The CDR3, as DNA: TGTGCCAGCTCATTTGGGTGGGACAGGGGGTATGTGGCCGACGGCTACACCTTC. It translates to CASSFGWDRGYVADGYTF.

The genes are TRBV6-1 and TRBJ2-3, with a tentative D call TRBD2 (5 bases). V was trimmed by 6 bases and J by 2 bases, leaving 9 bases between them. The CDR3 consists of 13 residues. CDR1 MNHNS and CDR2 SASEGT come from the germline V gene. CDR3 sequence reads: CASRETITDTQYF. Here the CDR3 DNA reads TGTGCCAGCAGGGAGACTATCACAGATACGCAGTATTTT.

V is TRBV15 and J is TRBJ2-4; D call uncertain. Germline V CDR1 and CDR2: LNHNV, YYDKDF (reference sequence). Trimming stripped 5 bases from V and 3 bases from J, with 5 bases between. The CDR3 is 12 residues long. CDR3 amino acids: CATSGSKNIQYF. Written as DNA, the CDR3 is TGTGCCACCAGCGGCAGCAAAAACATTCAGTACTTC.

V and J are TRBV4-3 and TRBJ2-1; 11 positions match TRBD2. V shed 4 bases, J shed 7 bases, and the junction held 6 bases outside the gene matches. Germline lookup yields CDR1 LGHNA and CDR2 YSLEER. This CDR3 has 15 amino acids. The CDR3 protein is CASSLTSGRWNEQFF. The CDR3 DNA is TGCGCCAGCAGCCTCACTAGCGGGAGATGGAATGAGCAGTTCTTC.

The rearrangement links TRBV4-2 to TRBJ2-7, with 7 bases fitting TRBD2. The CDR3 loop spans 16 amino acids. J was trimmed by 6 bases and V by 0 bases; bases with no gene match: 11. Germline loops: CDR1 LGHNA, CDR2 YNFKEQ. CDR3 amino acids: CASSQEKGRERSEQYF. The DNA for the CDR3 is TGTGCCAGCAGCCAAGAAAAGGGGCGGGAGCGTAGCGAGCAGTACTTC.

The chain employs TRBV5-6 and TRBJ2-7; 7 bases fit TRBD1. The germline V gene encodes CDR1 SGHDT and CDR2 YYEEEE. The CDR3 sequence is 14 residues long. The J segment lost 3 bases and the V segment lost 4 bases, leaving 7 bases of the junction unmatched. The CDR3 sequence: CASSKDRQIYEQYF. The CDR3 DNA sequence: TGTGCCAGCAGCAAGGACAGGCAAATCTACGAGCAGTACTTC. Supplemented by reference TRBV5-6 and TRBJ2-7, the full variable domain reads DAGVTQSPTHLIKTRGQQVTLRCSPKSGHDTVSWYQQALGQGPQFIFQYYEEEERQRGNFPDRFSGHQFPNYSSELNVNALLLGDSALYLCASSKDRQIYEQYFGPGTRLTVT.

This clone was seen more than once but under ten times. The rearrangement joins TRBV28 to TRBJ1-2; 11 bases are shared with TRBD1. Germline assignment: CDR1 MDHEN and CDR2 SYDVKM. CDR3 length equals 14 residues. The junction had 3 bases not matched to a gene; V was cut back by 5 bases and J by 4 bases. The CDR3 DNA sequence: TGTGCCAGCAGTCGGACAGGGGGCATCTATGGCTACACCTTC. The encoded protein is CASSRTGGIYGYTF.

V gene TRBV28 combines with J gene TRBJ1-4, with D maybe TRBD1 (5 bases). The CDR3 is 14 amino acids. The germline V and J ends were trimmed by 7 bases and 6 bases, with 15 bases remaining between them. Germline V gene lookup returns CDR1 MDHEN and CDR2 SYDVKM. In DNA form, the CDR3 reads TGTGCCAGCACCGAACGGGGGGTCTATGAAAAACTGTTTTTT. Its protein product is CASTERGVYEKLFF.

The chain employs TRBV7-9 and TRBJ2-1; 10 nucleotides align to TRBD1. The CDR3 length is 15 residues. The V gene end was trimmed by 3 bases and the J gene end by 6 bases; junction bases not matched to a gene: 5. The V gene's germline CDR1 is SEHNR and CDR2 FQNEAQ (reference sequence). As DNA, the CDR3 is TGTGCCAGCAGCTTCGGGACAGGGGCCCTCAATGAGCAGTTCTTC. Its protein product is CASSFGTGALNEQFF.

A single count supports this clone. The rearrangement joins TRBV19 to TRBJ1-5; 8 bases align to TRBD1. The CDR3 is 15 residues long. Germline values: CDR1 LNHDA, CDR2 SQIVND (reference sequence). Unmatched junction bases numbered 10, after V lost 7 bases and J lost 5 bases. CDR3 loop: CASNGRDRGYQPQHF. In DNA form, the CDR3 reads TGTGCCAGTAACGGTAGAGACAGGGGCTATCAGCCCCAGCATTTT.

The V call is TRBV7-9, the J call TRBJ1-4; 9 bases fit TRBD1. The CDR3 has 15 residues. Germline assignment: CDR1 SEHNR and CDR2 FQNEAQ (reference sequence). The V segment lost 3 bases and the J segment 4 bases; nucleotides outside the gene matches: 3. In DNA form, the CDR3 reads TGTGCCAGCAGCTTCAGGACAGGGGATAATGAAAAACTGTTTTTT. The encoded protein is CASSFRTGDNEKLFF. The entire variable domain, with the rest obtained from reference TRBV7-9 and TRBJ1-4, is as follows: DTGVSQNPRHKITKRGQNVTFRCDPISEHNRLYWYRQTLGQGPEFLTYFQNEAQLEKSRLLSDRFSAERPKGSFSTLEIQRTEQGDSAMYLCASSFRTGDNEKLFFGSGTQLSVL.

This clone occurred once. CDR3 residues: CASKGQGAGTDTQYF. The CDR3 DNA reads as TGTGCCAGCAAAGGACAGGGGGCCGGCACAGATACGCAGTATTTT. This rearrangement joins TRBV2 to TRBJ2-3, with 11 bases fitting TRBD1. The CDR3 is 15 residues long. Germline V gives CDR1 SNHLY, CDR2 FYNNEI. With 7 bases clipped from V and 1 base from J, the junction kept 4 bases outside the gene matches.

V usage is TRBV4-2 and J usage is TRBJ2-1, with D maybe TRBD2 (5 bases). The V end lost 0 bases, the J end lost 9 bases, and 9 bases lay between the germline ends. The CDR3 covers 13 residues. The germline V gene encodes CDR1 LGHNA and CDR2 YNFKEQ. Written as DNA, the CDR3 is TGTGCCAGCAGCCAAGATGTGGCGGGTGAGCAGTTCTTC. This translates into CASSQDVAGEQFF.

The V call is TRBV6-1, the J call TRBJ2-7; 8 positions match TRBD2. The CDR3 is made up of 14 amino acids. Germline values: CDR1 MNHNS, CDR2 SASEGT. J was trimmed by 3 bases and V by 7 bases; bases with no gene match: 8. The CDR3 loop is CASKRTSGNYEQYF. The CDR3 DNA is TGTGCCAGCAAGCGAACTAGCGGAAACTACGAGCAGTACTTC.

The rearrangement uses TRBV5-1 and TRBJ2-3; D is unresolved. Deletions cut 0 bases from V and 6 bases from J, with 11 bases between. The V gene's germline CDR1 is SGHRS and CDR2 YFSETQ. The CDR3 consists of 14 residues. The CDR3 DNA sequence: TGCGCCAGCAGCTTGGTTGTGGGAACGGATACGCAGTATTTT. This sequence encodes CASSLVVGTDTQYF.

This chain uses TRBV7-2 with TRBJ2-5; 11 bases map to TRBD2. The CDR3 totals 17 residues. The germline CDR1 and CDR2 sequences are SGHTA and FQGNSA. Trimming took 3 bases from V and 4 from J; bases not matched to a gene: 10. CDR3 coding DNA: TGTGCCAGCAGCTTTGGGCTAGCGGGAGGAGTCCCAGAGACCCAGTACTTC. Translating it yields CASSFGLAGGVPETQYF.

The rearrangement uses TRBV19 and TRBJ1-2; D gene ambiguous. This CDR3 is 12 amino acids long. The V gene's germline CDR1 is LNHDA and CDR2 SQIVND (reference sequence). V gave up 3 bases and J gave up 8 bases, with 10 bases separating them. CDR3 region: CASSIGEYGYTF. CDR3 DNA: TGTGCCAGTAGTATCGGGGAGTACGGCTACACCTTC.

This sequence joins TRBV10-2 and TRBJ2-3; TRBD1 matches at 9 bases. Losses at the gene ends were 6 bases for V and 4 bases for J; bases not matched to a gene: 8. The CDR3 has 15 residues. Germline V gene lookup returns CDR1 WSHSY and CDR2 SAAADI. The CDR3 region has the DNA TGCGCCAGCAGCTTAGGGACAGGGAGGTCAGATACGCAGTATTTT. It translates to CASSLGTGRSDTQYF.

J is TRBJ2-5 and V is TRBV7-9; possible D gene TRBD2, 5 bases. The J call may be incorrect, as the DNA end agrees better with TRBJ2-7. From germline, CDR1 is SEHNR and CDR2 FQNEAQ (reference sequence). The CDR3 runs to 14 residues. CDR3: CASSLDGSDYEQYF. CDR3 coding DNA: TGTGCCAGCAGCTTAGACGGTAGCGATTACGAGCAGTACTTC.